These T cell receptor beta chains were read from a single sample in a study of cytomegalovirus exposure and HLA in healthy donors. TCRdb keeps only in-frame clones here, not all; method: immunoSEQ multiplex PCR. The sample records some 80,000 clones, around 10% being singletons. The sample was PBMCs. All receptors come from a man aged 55 to 70 in good health and CMV-seropositive. CDR3s include the opening cysteine and the closing phenylalanine or tryptophan.

j_call,v_call,cdr3_aa
TRBJ2-1,TRBV9,CASSGLANEQFF
TRBJ1-1,TRBV28,CASSLATEAFF
TRBJ2-1,TRBV9,CASSSSGSPYNEQFF
TRBJ1-1,TRBV28,CASINLGTSEAFF
TRBJ2-5,TRBV4-1,CASSQDRTIQETQYF
TRBJ1-3,TRBV7-2,CASSLTSGNTIYF
TRBJ2-1,TRBV28,CASSFSSGQQFF
TRBJ1-3,TRBV6-1,CASSEYGLKGSGNTIYF
TRBJ2-1,TRBV9,CASSDSGSSYNEQFF
TRBJ2-3,TRBV18,CAGHAREEPGTDTQYF
TRBJ1-1,TRBV5-4,CASSLDDGGIGTEAFF
TRBJ2-3,TRBV5-1,CASSLGGGLTDTQYF
TRBJ1-5,TRBV25-1,CASRGQGSWQPQHF